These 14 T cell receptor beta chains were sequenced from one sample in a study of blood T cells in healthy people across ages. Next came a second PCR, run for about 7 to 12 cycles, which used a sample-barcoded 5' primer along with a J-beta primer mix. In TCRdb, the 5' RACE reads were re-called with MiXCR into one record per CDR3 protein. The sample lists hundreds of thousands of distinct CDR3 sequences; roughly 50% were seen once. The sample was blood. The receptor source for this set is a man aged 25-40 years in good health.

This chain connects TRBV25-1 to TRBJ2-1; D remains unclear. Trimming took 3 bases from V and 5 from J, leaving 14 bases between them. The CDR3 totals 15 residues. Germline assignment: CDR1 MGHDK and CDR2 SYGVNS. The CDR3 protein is CASSDIQFDHNEQFF. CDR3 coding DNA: TGTGCCAGCAGTGACATCCAGTTCGACCACAATGAGCAGTTCTTC. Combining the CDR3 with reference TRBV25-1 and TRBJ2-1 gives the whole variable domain EADIYQTPRYLVIGTGKKITLECSQTMGHDKMYWYQQDPGMELHLIHYSYGVNSTEKGDLSSESTVSRIRTEHFPLTLESARPSHTSQYLCASSDIQFDHNEQFFGPGTRLTVL.

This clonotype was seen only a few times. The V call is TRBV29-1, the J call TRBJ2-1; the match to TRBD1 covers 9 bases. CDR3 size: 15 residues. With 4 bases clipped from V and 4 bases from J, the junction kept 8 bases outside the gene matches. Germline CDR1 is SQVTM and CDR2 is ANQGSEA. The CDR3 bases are TGCAGCGTTGTAGGGGAGGGACAGGGTTACAATGAGCAGTTCTTC. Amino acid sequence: CSVVGEGQGYNEQFF.

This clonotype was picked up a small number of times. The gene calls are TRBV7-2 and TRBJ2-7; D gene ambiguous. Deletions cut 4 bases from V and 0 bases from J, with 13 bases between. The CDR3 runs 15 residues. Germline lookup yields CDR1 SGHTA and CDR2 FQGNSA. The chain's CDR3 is CASSSQLSHSYEQYF. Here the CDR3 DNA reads TGTGCCAGCAGCTCACAATTAAGCCACTCCTACGAGCAGTACTTC.

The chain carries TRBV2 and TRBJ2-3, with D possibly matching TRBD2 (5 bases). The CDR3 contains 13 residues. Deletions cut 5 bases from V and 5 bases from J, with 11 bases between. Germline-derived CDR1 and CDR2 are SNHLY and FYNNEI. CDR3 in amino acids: CASSRDEGDTQYF. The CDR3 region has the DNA TGTGCCAGCAGTCGTGACGAGGGAGATACGCAGTATTTT.

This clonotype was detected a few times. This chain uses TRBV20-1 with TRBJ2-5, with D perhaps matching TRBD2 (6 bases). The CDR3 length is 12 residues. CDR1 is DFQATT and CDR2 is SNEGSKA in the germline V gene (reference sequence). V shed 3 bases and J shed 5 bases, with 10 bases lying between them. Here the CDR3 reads CSARGGRETQYF. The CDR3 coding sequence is TGCAGTGCTAGGGGGGGACGGGAGACCCAGTACTTC.

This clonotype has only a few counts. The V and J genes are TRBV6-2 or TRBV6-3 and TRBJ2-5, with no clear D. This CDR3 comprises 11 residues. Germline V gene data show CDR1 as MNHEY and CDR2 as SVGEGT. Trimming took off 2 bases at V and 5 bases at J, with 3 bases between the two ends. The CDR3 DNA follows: TGTGCCAGCAGTTACACGGAGACCCAGTACTTC. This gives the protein CASSYTETQYF.

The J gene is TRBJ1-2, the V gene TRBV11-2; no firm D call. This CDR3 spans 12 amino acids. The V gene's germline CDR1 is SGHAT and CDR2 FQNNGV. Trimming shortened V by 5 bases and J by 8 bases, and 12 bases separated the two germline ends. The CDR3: CASSQSPPGYTF. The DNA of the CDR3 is TGTGCCAGCAGCCAATCTCCCCCCGGCTACACCTTC.

The CDR3, as DNA: TGCGCCAGCAGCAGTAAGGTGGGAGCGGGTACGCAGTATTTT. It encodes CASSSKVGAGTQYF. The chain uses TRBV4-3 and TRBJ2-3; possibly TRBD2 for D (6 bases). The CDR3 extends over 14 amino acids. CDR1 LGHNA and CDR2 YSLEER come from the germline V gene. Trimming removed 5 bases from V and 8 bases from J, with 17 bases in between.

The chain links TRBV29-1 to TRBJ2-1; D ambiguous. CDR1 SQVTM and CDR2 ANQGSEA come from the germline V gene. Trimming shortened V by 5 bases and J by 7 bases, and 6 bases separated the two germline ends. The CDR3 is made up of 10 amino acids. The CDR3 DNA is TGCAGCGTTTACAGAAATGAGCAGTTCTTC. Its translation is CSVYRNEQFF.

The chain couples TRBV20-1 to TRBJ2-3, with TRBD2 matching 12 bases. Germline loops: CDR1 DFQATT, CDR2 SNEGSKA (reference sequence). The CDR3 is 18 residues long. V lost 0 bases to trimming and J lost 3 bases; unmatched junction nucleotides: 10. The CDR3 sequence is CSARDPFRLAGATDTQYF. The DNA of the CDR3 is TGCAGTGCTAGAGATCCCTTCCGACTAGCGGGAGCGACAGATACGCAGTATTTT.

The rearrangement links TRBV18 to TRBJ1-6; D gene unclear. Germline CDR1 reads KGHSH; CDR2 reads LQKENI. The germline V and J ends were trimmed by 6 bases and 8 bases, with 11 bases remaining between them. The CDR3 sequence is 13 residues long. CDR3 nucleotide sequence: TGTGCCAGCTCCCCGGGCCAAGATTCACCCCTCCACTTT. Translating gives CASSPGQDSPLHF.

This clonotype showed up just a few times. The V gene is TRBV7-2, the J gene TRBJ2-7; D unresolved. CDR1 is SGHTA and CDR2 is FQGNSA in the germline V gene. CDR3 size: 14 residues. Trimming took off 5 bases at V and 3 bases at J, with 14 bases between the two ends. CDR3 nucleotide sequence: TGTGCCAGCAGCCTACTCGAGGAAGGCTACGAGCAGTACTTC. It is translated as CASSLLEEGYEQYF. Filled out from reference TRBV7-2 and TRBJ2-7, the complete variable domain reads GAGVSQSPSNKVTEKGKDVELRCDPISGHTALYWYRQSLGQGLEFLIYFQGNSAPDKSGLPSDRFSAERTGGSVSTLTIQRTQQEDSAVYLCASSLLEEGYEQYFGPGTRLTVT.

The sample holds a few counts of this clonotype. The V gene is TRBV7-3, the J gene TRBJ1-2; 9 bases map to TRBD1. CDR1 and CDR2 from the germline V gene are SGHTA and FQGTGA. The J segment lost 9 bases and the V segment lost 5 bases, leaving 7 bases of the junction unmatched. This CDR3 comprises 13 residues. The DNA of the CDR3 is TGTGCCAGCAGCGATGGACAGGGGCGTCGCTACACCTTC. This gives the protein CASSDGQGRRYTF.

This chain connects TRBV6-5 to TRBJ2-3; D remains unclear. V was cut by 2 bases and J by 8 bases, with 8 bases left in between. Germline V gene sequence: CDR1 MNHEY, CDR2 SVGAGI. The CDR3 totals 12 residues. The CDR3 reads CASSYGASTQYF. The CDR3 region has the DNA TGTGCCAGCAGTTACGGCGCTAGTACGCAGTATTTT.